This T cell receptor beta chain was captured in a study of neoadjuvant nivolumab and ipilimumab in lung cancer. A word on this clone: Its antigen remains unidentified.

Generated by immunoSEQ multiplex PCR, the TCRdb table keeps only in-frame clones and is missing some. This table has thousands of clones, approximately 84% appearing once. This CDR3 spans 21 amino acids. Trimming took 3 bases from V and 4 from J; bases not matched to a gene: 20. Germline V gene lookup returns CDR1 SGHRS and CDR2 YFSETQ. Study observations and caveats: Pretherapy blood TCR richness correlated positively with resected tumor richness.

This sequence was found in an adult with non-small cell lung cancer. The specimen comprised tumor tissue, sampled after neoadjuvant nivolumab, alone or with ipilimumab, at or shortly before surgery. The chain is built from TRBV5-1 and TRBJ2-1; 12 bases fit TRBD2. CDR3 residues: CASSSSLAIGLAGISYNEQFF. The CDR3 region has the DNA TGCGCCAGCAGCTCTTCACTCGCGATCGGACTAGCGGGGATAAGTTACAATGAGCAGTTCTTC.